These 26 T cell receptor beta chains originate from one sample sequenced in a study of technical replicates of blood from a few donors. Clones were sequenced by immunoSEQ multiplex PCR, and TCRdb holds only the in-frame ones, with some missing. The data show about 59,000 clones, 85% to 95% seen once. Sequencing input: PBMCs. The receptors were sampled from a human donor in good health. Some clones in this sample may be carry-over from other donors' samples.

The chain uses TRBV7-2 and TRBJ1-6; 7 bases map to TRBD1. V lost 3 bases to trimming and J lost 10 bases; unmatched junction nucleotides: 12. Germline assignment: CDR1 SGHTA and CDR2 FQGNSA. This CDR3 has 16 residues. CDR3 sequence: CASSFLRNRGGSPLHF. The CDR3, as DNA: TGTGCCAGCAGCTTCTTAAGAAACAGGGGTGGGTCACCCCTCCACTTT.

The genes are TRBV5-4 and TRBJ1-1, with D maybe TRBD1 (5 bases). Trimming took 4 bases from V and 3 from J, leaving 10 bases between them. The germline CDR1 and CDR2 sequences are SGHNT and YYREEE (reference sequence). The CDR3 contains 13 residues. CDR3 loop: CASSDDSYTEAFF. The CDR3 DNA reads as TGTGCCAGCAGCGACGACAGTTACACTGAAGCTTTCTTT. Full variable domain (missing parts from reference TRBV5-4 and TRBJ1-1): ETGVTQSPTHLIKTRGQQVTLRCSSQSGHNTVSWYQQALGQGPQFIFQYYREEENGRGNFPPRFSGLQFPNYSSELNVNALELDDSALYLCASSDDSYTEAFFGQGTRLTVV.

The rearrangement links TRBV29-1 to TRBJ2-1, with 7 bases lining up with TRBD1. V dropped 4 bases and J dropped 7; count of bases not matched to a gene: 4. In germline, CDR1 is SQVTM, CDR2 ANQGSEA. The CDR3 has 12 amino acids. The CDR3 DNA follows: TGCAGCGTTGTGGGACAGAGGAATGAGCAGTTCTTC. Protein: CSVVGQRNEQFF.

V and J are TRBV4-3 and TRBJ1-1; 7 bases align to TRBD1. Germline CDR1 and CDR2: LGHNA and YSLEER. This CDR3 has 17 residues. Trimming at V came to 2 bases and at J to 2 bases, leaving 11 bases not matched to a gene. CDR3 nucleotides: TGCGCCAGCAGCCAATCCCCTCCTGGACAGGCCAACACTGAAGCTTTCTTT. Translated: CASSQSPPGQANTEAFF.

This rearrangement joins TRBV6-1 to TRBJ1-6; 11 bases are a match to TRBD1. V dropped 7 bases and J dropped 14; count of bases not matched to a gene: 13. CDR1 is MNHNS, CDR2 SASEGT, per germline. The CDR3 runs 15 residues. CDR3 loop: CASTFMDRGLFSLHF. CDR3 nucleotide sequence: TGTGCCAGCACTTTTATGGACAGGGGGCTGTTTTCCCTCCACTTT.

The chain carries TRBV4-1 and TRBJ1-4, with D possibly matching TRBD1 (5 bases). The CDR3 loop spans 18 amino acids. The V end lost 1 base, the J end lost 2 bases, and 17 bases lay between the germline ends. From germline, CDR1 is MGHRA and CDR2 YSYEKL. CDR3 DNA sequence: TGCGCCAGCAGCCAAGGCCCCAGGGTATCCGGGACTAATGAAAAACTGTTTTTT. Its protein product is CASSQGPRVSGTNEKLFF.

The chain uses TRBV11-2 and TRBJ2-5; 7 bases match TRBD2. Germline CDR1 and CDR2: SGHAT and FQNNGV. Unmatched junction bases numbered 8, after V lost 5 bases and J lost 2 bases. The CDR3 sequence is 15 residues long. The DNA for the CDR3 is TGTGCCAGCAGCAGGGAGGGGTATATGCAAGAGACCCAGTACTTC. Protein product: CASSREGYMQETQYF. The variable domain in full, completed from reference TRBV11-2 and TRBJ2-5, reads EAGVAQSPRYKIIEKRQSVAFWCNPISGHATLYWYQQILGQGPKLLIQFQNNGVVDDSQLPKDRFSAERLKGVDSTLKIQPAKLEDSAVYLCASSREGYMQETQYFGPGTRLLVL.

The chain joins TRBV4-1 to TRBJ2-7; TRBD1 matches at 8 bases. The CDR3 runs to 15 residues. Germline loops: CDR1 MGHRA, CDR2 YSYEKL. V lost 0 bases to trimming and J lost 7 bases; unmatched junction nucleotides: 8. The CDR3 DNA reads TGCGCCAGCAGCCAAGACGGGCAGGGGGCAAGGGAGCAGTACTTC. Its protein product is CASSQDGQGAREQYF.

The chain uses TRBV4-3 and TRBJ1-4; 7 positions agree with TRBD1. Germline CDR1 reads LGHNA; CDR2 reads YSLEER. The junction had 7 bases not matched to a gene; V was cut back by 1 base and J by 2 bases. The CDR3 totals 17 residues. The CDR3 nucleotides are TGCGCCAGCAGCCAAGGAGGAGGGGGCCCCACTAATGAAAAACTGTTTTTT. Its translation: CASSQGGGGPTNEKLFF.

The chain uses TRBV4-3 and TRBJ1-4; 7 bases are a match to TRBD1. V gave up 1 base and J gave up 8 bases; unmatched junction bases: 7. CDR3 length: 15 residues. The germline V gene has CDR1 LGHNA and CDR2 YSLEER. The CDR3 DNA is TGCGCCAGCAGCCAAGCTCTAGACAGGGCGGAAAAACTGTTTTTT. It is translated as CASSQALDRAEKLFF.

The chain carries TRBV9 and TRBJ2-5, with TRBD2 as a possible D gene (6 bases). Germline V gene sequence: CDR1 SGDLS, CDR2 YYNGEE. The CDR3 is 12 amino acids. The V end was cut by 3 bases, the J end by 5 bases, with 8 bases between. The CDR3 reads CASSEAGETQYF. The DNA of the CDR3 is TGTGCCAGCAGCGAGGCGGGGGAGACCCAGTACTTC. The complete variable domain, with remaining parts taken from reference TRBV9 and TRBJ2-5, reads DSGVTQTPKHLITATGQRVTLRCSPRSGDLSVYWYQQSLDQGLQFLIQYYNGEERAKGNILERFSAQQFPDLHSELNLSSLELGDSALYFCASSEAGETQYFGPGTRLLVL.

V and J are TRBV30 and TRBJ2-1, with TRBD2 matching over 10 bases. CDR1 and CDR2 from the germline V gene are GTSNPN and SVGIG (reference sequence). The V and J ends lost 0 bases and 9 bases, in that order; junction bases with no gene match: 8. The CDR3 contains 15 residues. The CDR3: CAWSVQAGGLVEQFF. In DNA form, the CDR3 reads TGTGCCTGGAGTGTACAAGCGGGAGGGCTGGTTGAGCAGTTCTTC.

The chain combines TRBV6-6 with TRBJ1-1; D gene uncertain. Trimming cost V 0 bases and J 4 bases, with 6 bases left between them. Germline V gene lookup returns CDR1 MNHNY and CDR2 SVGAGI (reference sequence). CDR3 length equals 13 residues. CDR3 protein: CASSYSPGTEAFF. Here the CDR3 DNA reads TGTGCCAGCAGTTACTCCCCGGGCACTGAAGCTTTCTTT.

This clone was recorded once. The chain combines TRBV4-1 with TRBJ2-1; D perhaps matches TRBD2 (5 bases). CDR1 MGHRA and CDR2 YSYEKL come from the germline V gene. Between the trimmed V and J ends, which lost 2 bases and 6 bases, there was a span of 14 bases. The CDR3 spans 15 residues. The CDR3 bases are TGCGCCAGCAGCCAATCTCCCGTCCTAGCCAATGAGCAGTTCTTC. Amino acids: CASSQSPVLANEQFF.

The chain couples TRBV9 to TRBJ2-3; 9 bases align to TRBD2. The CDR3 has 13 residues. With 0 bases clipped from V and 9 bases from J, the junction kept 2 bases outside the gene matches. Germline V gene lookup returns CDR1 SGDLS and CDR2 YYNGEE. The CDR3 coding sequence is TGTGCCAGCAGCGTAGGAACTAGCGGGACGCAGTATTTT. It specifies CASSVGTSGTQYF.

The CDR3 here is CASTKSGGNEKLFF. Written as DNA, the CDR3 is TGTGCCAGCACAAAGTCAGGGGGGAATGAAAAACTGTTTTTT. This chain links TRBV6-5 with TRBJ1-4; 7 bases line up with TRBD1. The CDR3 sequence is 14 residues long. CDR1 and CDR2 from the germline V gene are MNHEY and SVGAGI. V shed 7 bases and J 5 bases; nucleotides not matched to a gene: 7.

This rearrangement joins TRBV19 to TRBJ1-5; D is possibly TRBD1 (6 bases). The CDR3 consists of 17 residues. Germline CDR1 LNHDA, CDR2 SQIVND (reference sequence). Trimming removed 5 bases at V and 7 bases at J, with 24 bases between. The CDR3 nucleotides are TGTGCCAGTAGTTTCTCCCCCCGACAGGTCTTAAGGCAGCCCCAGCATTTT. This codes for CASSFSPRQVLRQPQHF.

The chain uses TRBV5-8 and TRBJ2-1; the match to TRBD2 covers 11 bases. V shed 2 bases, J shed 10 bases, and the junction held 5 bases outside the gene matches. The CDR3 loop spans 14 amino acids. Germline assignment: CDR1 SGHTS and CDR2 YDEGEE. CDR3 amino acids: CASSFSGGAGEQFF. The CDR3 DNA reads TGTGCCAGCAGCTTTAGCGGGGGGGCAGGGGAGCAGTTCTTC.

This clone turned up a few times. The chain recombines TRBV13 with TRBJ1-2, with D perhaps TRBD1 (5 bases). The germline CDR1 and CDR2 sequences are PRHDT and FYEKMQ (reference sequence). The V end was cut by 5 bases, the J end by 4 bases, with 11 bases between. The CDR3 runs 13 residues. The CDR3 DNA reads TGTGCCAGCAGCATTCGACAGACCTATGGCTACACCTTC. Amino acids: CASSIRQTYGYTF.

This clone showed up just once. V and J are TRBV10-3 and TRBJ2-7; TRBD1 aligns across 10 bases. The CDR3 has 15 residues. V gave up 0 bases and J gave up 3 bases; unmatched junction bases: 2. CDR1 is ENHRY, CDR2 SYGVKD, per germline. This CDR3 is CAISESTGGGYEQYF. Here the CDR3 DNA reads TGTGCCATCAGTGAGTCGACAGGGGGCGGCTACGAGCAGTACTTC.

J is TRBJ2-7 and V is TRBV7-8, with TRBD2 matching 7 bases. Germline trimming cut 3 bases from V and 6 bases from J; bases unmatched to any gene: 14. Germline V lookup: CDR1 SGHVS, CDR2 FQNEAQ. This CDR3 has 16 amino acids. CDR3 residues: CASSFGLAAGDGEQYF. The CDR3 nucleotides read TGTGCCAGCAGCTTTGGTCTAGCGGCGGGGGACGGCGAGCAGTACTTC. Full variable domain (outside the CDR3, taken from reference TRBV7-8 and TRBJ2-7): GAGVSQSPRYKVAKRGQDVALRCDPISGHVSLFWYQQALGQGPEFLTYFQNEAQLDKSGLPSDRFFAERPEGSVSTLKIQRTQQEDSAVYLCASSFGLAAGDGEQYFGPGTRLTVT.

The chain uses TRBV7-9 and TRBJ2-2; possibly TRBD2 for D (5 bases). The V and J ends lost 8 bases and 0 bases respectively, with 13 bases between them. From germline, CDR1 is SEHNR and CDR2 FQNEAQ (reference sequence). The CDR3 has 15 residues. CDR3: CASRGGGSNTGELFF. The CDR3, as DNA: TGTGCCAGCCGCGGAGGCGGGTCGAACACCGGGGAGCTGTTTTTT.

V and J are TRBV6-1 and TRBJ2-7, with TRBD1 matching 9 bases. CDR1 and CDR2 (germline): MNHNS, SASEGT. After removal of 4 bases from V and 3 bases from J, the junction contained 7 bases not matched to a gene. CDR3 size: 15 residues. CDR3: CASSGGQGLDYEQYF. CDR3 sequence (DNA): TGTGCCAGCAGTGGAGGACAGGGGTTGGACTACGAGCAGTACTTC.

The chain links TRBV7-6 to TRBJ2-2; D gene uncertain. The germline CDR1 and CDR2 sequences are SGHVS and FNYEAQ. V was trimmed by 5 bases and J by 0 bases, leaving 4 bases between them. The CDR3 is made up of 13 amino acids. CDR3 nucleotide sequence: TGTGCCAGCAGCGCAGCGAACACCGGGGAGCTGTTTTTT. Translating gives CASSAANTGELFF. Drawing the rest from reference TRBV7-6 and TRBJ2-2, the complete variable domain is GAGVSQSPRYKVTKRGQDVALRCDPISGHVSLYWYRQALGQGPEFLTYFNYEAQQDKSGLPNDRFSAERPEGSISTLTIQRTEQRDSAMYRCASSAANTGELFFGEGSRLTVL.

The chain couples TRBV19 to TRBJ1-2; TRBD1 matches at 8 bases. Germline CDR1 LNHDA, CDR2 SQIVND (reference sequence). The CDR3 covers 20 residues. With V trimmed by 4 bases and J by 3 bases, 22 bases remained unmatched. Written as DNA, the CDR3 is TGTGCCAGTAGTACCTATATACCCCATCAGTCGACGGGACAGGACTATGGCTACACCTTC. Translating it yields CASSTYIPHQSTGQDYGYTF.

The chain recombines TRBV10-2 with TRBJ2-7; 9 positions agree with TRBD2. With 7 bases clipped from V and 0 bases from J, the junction kept 10 bases outside the gene matches. CDR1 is WSHSY, CDR2 SAAADI, per germline. This CDR3 is built from 16 residues. CDR3 in DNA: TGCGCCAGCAAAGGGCTAGCGGGACTTAACTCCTACGAGCAGTACTTC. Its translation is CASKGLAGLNSYEQYF.